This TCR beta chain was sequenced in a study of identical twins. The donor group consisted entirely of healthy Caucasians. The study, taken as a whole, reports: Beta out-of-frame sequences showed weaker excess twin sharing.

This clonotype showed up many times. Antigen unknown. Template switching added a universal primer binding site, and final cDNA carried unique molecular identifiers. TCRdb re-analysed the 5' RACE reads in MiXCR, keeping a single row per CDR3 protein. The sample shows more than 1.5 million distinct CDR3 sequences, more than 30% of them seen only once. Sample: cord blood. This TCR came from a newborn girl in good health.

CDR3 protein: CSVEALGLANEQYF. The CDR3 DNA follows: TGCAGCGTTGAAGCCCTCGGACTAGCGAACGAGCAGTACTTC. The V call is TRBV29-1, the J call TRBJ2-7, with TRBD2 identical over 9 bases. V lost 1 base and J lost 5; bases outside the gene matches: 6. CDR1 is SQVTM and CDR2 is ANQGSEA in the germline V gene. CDR3 size: 14 residues.